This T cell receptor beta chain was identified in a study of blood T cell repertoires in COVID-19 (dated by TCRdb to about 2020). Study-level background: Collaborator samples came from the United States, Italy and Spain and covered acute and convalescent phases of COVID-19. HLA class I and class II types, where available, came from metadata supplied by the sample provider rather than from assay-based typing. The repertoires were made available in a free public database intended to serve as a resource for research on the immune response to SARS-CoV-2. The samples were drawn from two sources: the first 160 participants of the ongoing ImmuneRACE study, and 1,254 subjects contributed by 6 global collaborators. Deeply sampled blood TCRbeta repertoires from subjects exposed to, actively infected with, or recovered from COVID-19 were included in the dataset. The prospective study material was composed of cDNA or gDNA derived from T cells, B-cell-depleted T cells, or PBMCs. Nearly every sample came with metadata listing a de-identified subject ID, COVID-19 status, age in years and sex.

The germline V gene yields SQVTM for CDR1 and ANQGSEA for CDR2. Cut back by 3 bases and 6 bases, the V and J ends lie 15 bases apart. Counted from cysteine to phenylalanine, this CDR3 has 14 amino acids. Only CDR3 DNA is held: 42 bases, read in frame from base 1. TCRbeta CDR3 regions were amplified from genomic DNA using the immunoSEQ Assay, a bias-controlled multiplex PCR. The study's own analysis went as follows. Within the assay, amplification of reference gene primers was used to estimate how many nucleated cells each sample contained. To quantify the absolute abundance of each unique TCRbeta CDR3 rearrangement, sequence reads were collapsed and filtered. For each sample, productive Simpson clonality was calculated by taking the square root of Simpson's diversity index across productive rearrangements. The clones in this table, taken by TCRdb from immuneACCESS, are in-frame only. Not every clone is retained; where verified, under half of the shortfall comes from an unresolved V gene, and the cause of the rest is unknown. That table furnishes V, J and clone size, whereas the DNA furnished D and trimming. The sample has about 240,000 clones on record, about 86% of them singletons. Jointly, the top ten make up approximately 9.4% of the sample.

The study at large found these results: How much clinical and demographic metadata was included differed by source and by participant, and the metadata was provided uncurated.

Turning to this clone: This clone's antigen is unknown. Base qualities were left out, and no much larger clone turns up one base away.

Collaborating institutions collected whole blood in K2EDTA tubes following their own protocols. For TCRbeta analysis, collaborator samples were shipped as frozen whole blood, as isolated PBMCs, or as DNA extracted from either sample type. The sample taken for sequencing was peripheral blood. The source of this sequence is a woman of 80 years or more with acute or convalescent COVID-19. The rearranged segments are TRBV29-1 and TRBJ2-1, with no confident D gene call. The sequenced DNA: TGCAGCGTTGACCTCCCTCTAACCGGCAATGAGCAGTTCTTC. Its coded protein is CSVDLPLTGNEQFF.